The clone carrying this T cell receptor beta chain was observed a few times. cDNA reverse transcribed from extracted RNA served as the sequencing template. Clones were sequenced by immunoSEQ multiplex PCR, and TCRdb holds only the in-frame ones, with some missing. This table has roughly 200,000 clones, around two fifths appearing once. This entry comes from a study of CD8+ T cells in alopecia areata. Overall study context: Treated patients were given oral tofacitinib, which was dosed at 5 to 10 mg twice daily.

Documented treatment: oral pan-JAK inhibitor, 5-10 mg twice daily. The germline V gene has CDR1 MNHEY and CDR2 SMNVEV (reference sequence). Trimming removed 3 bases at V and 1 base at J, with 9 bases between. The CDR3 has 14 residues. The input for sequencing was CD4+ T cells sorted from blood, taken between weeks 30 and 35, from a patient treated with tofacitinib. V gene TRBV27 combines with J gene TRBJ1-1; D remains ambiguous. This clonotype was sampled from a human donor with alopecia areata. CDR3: CASSLGWGNTEAFF. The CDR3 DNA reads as TGTGCCAGCAGTTTGGGCTGGGGGAACACTGAAGCTTTCTTT.